This TCR beta chain appears in the sequencing data of a study of vaccination and CD4 T cells after COVID-19. Turning to the study itself: Participants were administered two doses of either the BNT162b2 or the mRNA-1273 vaccine.

An Oncomine TCR Beta short-read assay was used to sequence the DNA from cultured CD4+ T cells. Each CDR3 protein is one row after TCRdb ran MiXCR on the PCR reads. The sample has roughly 20,000 distinct CDR3 sequences, roughly 50% seen once; the top ten hold about 13%. Time point given: late sampling 161 to 241 days after vaccination in a few convalescent patients. The treatment here: roughly ten-day PBMC culture with coronavirus spike peptide pools or control peptides (ViraFEST assay). ViraFEST relied on peptide pools to expand antigen-specific T cells; the TCRs were sequenced afterward. This clonotype has just a few counts. Antigen: not known. This receptor was taken from a human donor who had recovered from COVID-19. The sequencing used CD4+ T cells from blood, cultured in vitro, collected about 7 months after SARS-CoV-2 vaccination.

The CDR3: CSAGPGGTTEQYF. CDR3 coding DNA: TGCAGTGCTGGACCGGGGGGAACCACCGAGCAGTACTTC. The V call is TRBV20-1, the J call TRBJ2-7, with 7 bases matching TRBD2. Germline lookup yields CDR1 DFQATT and CDR2 SNEGSKA (reference sequence). This CDR3 is built from 13 residues. V was clipped by 5 bases and J by 6 bases; unmatched bases: 10.